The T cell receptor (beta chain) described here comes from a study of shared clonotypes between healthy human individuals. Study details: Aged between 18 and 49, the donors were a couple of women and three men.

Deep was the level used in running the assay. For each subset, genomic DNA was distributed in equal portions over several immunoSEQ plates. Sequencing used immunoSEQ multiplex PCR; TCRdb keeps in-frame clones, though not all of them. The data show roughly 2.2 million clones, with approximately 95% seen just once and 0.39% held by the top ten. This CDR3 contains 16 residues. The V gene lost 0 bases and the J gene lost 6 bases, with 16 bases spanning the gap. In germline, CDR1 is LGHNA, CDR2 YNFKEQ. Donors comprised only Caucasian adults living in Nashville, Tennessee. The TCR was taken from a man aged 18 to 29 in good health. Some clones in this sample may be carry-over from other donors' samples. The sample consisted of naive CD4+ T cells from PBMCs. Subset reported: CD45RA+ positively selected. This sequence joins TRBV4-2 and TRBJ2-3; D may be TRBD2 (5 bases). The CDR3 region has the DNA TGTGCCAGCAGCCAAGAGAGGGAGACTGGTCGGGATACGCAGTATTTT. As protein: CASSQERETGRDTQYF.